This record concerns one TCR beta chain sequence. Authors' data handling: From reference gene primer amplification, estimates of nucleated cell counts were derived. Using immunoSEQ multiplex PCR, the repertoire was profiled, and TCRdb retains in-frame clones only, with some absent. D and trimming were read from the DNA, whereas the V and J calls and clone size are those reported in that table. The sample comprises about 330,000 clones, 80% to 90% of which are singletons, and less than 5.5% rests with the top ten. This sample was included in a study of blood T cell repertoires in COVID-19. Germline values: CDR1 LGHDT, CDR2 YNNKEL (reference sequence). This CDR3 has 14 amino acids. The V gene lost 3 bases and the J gene lost 6 bases, with 12 bases spanning the gap.

The sequencing input was PBMCs or T cells enriched from blood (not recorded which). This sequence originates from a young man who had recovered from COVID-19. The chain recombines TRBV3-1 (or the pseudogene TRBV3-2) with TRBJ2-4; D is uncertain. The CDR3 region is CASSHLKLGNIQYF. The CDR3, as DNA: TGTGCCAGCAGCCACCTAAAACTTGGAAACATTCAGTACTTC.